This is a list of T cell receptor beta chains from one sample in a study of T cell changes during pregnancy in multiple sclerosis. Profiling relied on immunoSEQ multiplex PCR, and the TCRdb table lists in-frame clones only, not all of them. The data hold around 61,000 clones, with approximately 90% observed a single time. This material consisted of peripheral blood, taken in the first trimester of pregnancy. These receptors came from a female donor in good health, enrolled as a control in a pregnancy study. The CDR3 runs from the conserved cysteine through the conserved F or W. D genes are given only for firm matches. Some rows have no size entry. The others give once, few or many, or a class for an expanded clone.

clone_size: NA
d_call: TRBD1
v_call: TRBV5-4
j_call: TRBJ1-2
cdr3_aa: CASSVDREDGYTF
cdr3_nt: TGTGCCAGCAGCGTCGACAGGGAAGATGGCTACACCTTC

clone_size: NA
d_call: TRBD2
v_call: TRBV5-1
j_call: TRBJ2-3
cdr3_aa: CASSRGLAGNRISTDTQYF
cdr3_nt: TGCGCCAGCAGCCGCGGACTAGCGGGGAACCGAATAAGCACAGATACGCAGTATTTT

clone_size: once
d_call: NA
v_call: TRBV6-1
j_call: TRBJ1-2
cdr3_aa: CASSELASWGYTF
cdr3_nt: TGTGCCAGCAGTGAATTAGCCTCGTGGGGCTACACCTTC

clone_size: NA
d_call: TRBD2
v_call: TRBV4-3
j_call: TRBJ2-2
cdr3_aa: CASSQARVRGAGELFF
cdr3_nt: TGCGCCAGCAGCCAAGCCCGGGTGCGGGGGGCCGGGGAGCTGTTTTTT

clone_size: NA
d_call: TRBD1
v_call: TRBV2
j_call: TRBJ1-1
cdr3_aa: CASSGGTGNTEAFF
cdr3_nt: TGTGCCAGCAGTGGGGGGACAGGAAACACTGAAGCTTTCTTT

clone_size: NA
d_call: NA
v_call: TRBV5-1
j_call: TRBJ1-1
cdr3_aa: CASSRSDRNTEAFF
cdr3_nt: TGCGCCAGCAGCCGATCGGACAGGAACACTGAAGCTTTCTTT

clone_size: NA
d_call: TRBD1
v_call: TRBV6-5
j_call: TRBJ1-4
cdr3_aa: CASSQTGARGEKLFF
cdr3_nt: TGTGCCAGCAGTCAAACAGGGGCCCGGGGCGAAAAACTGTTTTTT

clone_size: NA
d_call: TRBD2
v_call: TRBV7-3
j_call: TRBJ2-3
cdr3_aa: CASSLGREYTQYF
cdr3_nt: TGTGCCAGCAGCTTAGGGCGGGAGTATACGCAGTATTTT

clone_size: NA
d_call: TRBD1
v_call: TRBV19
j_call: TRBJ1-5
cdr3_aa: CASSKNSGTGGSYSNQPQHF
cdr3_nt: TGTGCCAGTAGCAAAAATTCCGGGACAGGGGGATCCTATAGCAATCAGCCCCAGCATTTT

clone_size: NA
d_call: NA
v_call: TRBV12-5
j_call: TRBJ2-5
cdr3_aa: CASGQGAGTQETQYF
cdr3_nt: TGTGCTAGTGGTCAAGGGGCGGGGACCCAAGAGACCCAGTACTTC

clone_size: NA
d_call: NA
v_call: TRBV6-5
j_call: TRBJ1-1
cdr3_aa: CASSYQRLMNTEAFF
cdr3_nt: TGTGCCAGCAGTTATCAGCGCCTCATGAACACTGAAGCTTTCTTT

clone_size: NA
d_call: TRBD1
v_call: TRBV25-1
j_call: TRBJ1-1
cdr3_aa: CASSPTGVRRTEAFF
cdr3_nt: TGTGCCAGCAGTCCGACAGGGGTGCGGAGGACTGAAGCTTTCTTT

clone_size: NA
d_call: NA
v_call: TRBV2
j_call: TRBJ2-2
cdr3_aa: CASLAGGPTGELFF
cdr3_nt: TGTGCCAGCCTTGCAGGGGGGCCGACCGGGGAGCTGTTTTTT

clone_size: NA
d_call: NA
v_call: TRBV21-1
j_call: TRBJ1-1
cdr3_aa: CASSKVGGKNTEAFF
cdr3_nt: TGTGCCAGCAGCAAAGTGGGGGGGAAGAACACTGAAGCTTTCTTT

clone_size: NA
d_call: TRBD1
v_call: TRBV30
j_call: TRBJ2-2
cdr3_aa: CAWNGQGAGELFF
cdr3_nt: TGTGCCTGGAATGGCCAGGGGGCCGGGGAGCTGTTTTTT

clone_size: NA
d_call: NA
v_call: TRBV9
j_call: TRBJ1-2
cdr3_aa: CASSKGGGYTF
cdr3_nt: TGTGCCAGCAGCAAGGGAGGGGGCTACACCTTC

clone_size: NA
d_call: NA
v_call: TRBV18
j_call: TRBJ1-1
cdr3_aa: CASSLPLQNTEAFF
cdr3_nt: TGTGCCAGCTCACTTCCGTTACAGAACACTGAAGCTTTCTTT

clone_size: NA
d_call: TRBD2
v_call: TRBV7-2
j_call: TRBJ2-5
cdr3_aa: CASSSTSGGAQTQYF
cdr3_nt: TGTGCCAGCAGCTCAACTAGCGGGGGGGCTCAGACCCAGTACTTC

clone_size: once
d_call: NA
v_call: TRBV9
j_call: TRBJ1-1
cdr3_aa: CASSVGVGVMNTEAFF
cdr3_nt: TGTGCCAGCAGCGTAGGAGTCGGGGTCATGAACACTGAAGCTTTCTTT

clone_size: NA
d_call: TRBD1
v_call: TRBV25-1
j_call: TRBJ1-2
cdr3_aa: CASSERRGSGYTF
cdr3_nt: TGTGCCAGCAGTGAACGCAGGGGGTCTGGCTACACCTTC

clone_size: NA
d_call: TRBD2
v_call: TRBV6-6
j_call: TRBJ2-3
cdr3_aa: CASSYLTSGGPDTQYF
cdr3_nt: TGTGCCAGCAGTTACCTCACTAGCGGGGGGCCGGATACGCAGTATTTT

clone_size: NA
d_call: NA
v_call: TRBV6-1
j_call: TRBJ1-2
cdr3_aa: CAALSPGTNYGYTF
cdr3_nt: TGTGCCGCCCTAAGCCCGGGGACTAACTATGGCTACACCTTC

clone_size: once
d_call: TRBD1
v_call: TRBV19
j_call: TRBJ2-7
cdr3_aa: CASSIRDRVYEQYF
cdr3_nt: TGTGCCAGTAGTATCCGGGACAGGGTGTACGAGCAGTACTTC

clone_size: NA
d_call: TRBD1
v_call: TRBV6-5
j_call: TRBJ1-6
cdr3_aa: CASSYLTQGAGSPLHF
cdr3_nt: TGTGCCAGCAGTTACCTAACACAGGGGGCAGGTTCACCCCTCCACTTT

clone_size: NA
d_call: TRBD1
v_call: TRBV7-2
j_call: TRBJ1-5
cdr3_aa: CAHQGTGSFSNQPQHF
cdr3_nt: TGTGCCCACCAGGGGACAGGGTCGTTTTCCAATCAGCCCCAGCATTTT

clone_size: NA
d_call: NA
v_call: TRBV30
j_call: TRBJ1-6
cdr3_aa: CAWTLGQGSYNSPLHF
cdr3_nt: TGTGCCTGGACCTTAGGCCAGGGCTCCTATAATTCACCCCTCCACTTT

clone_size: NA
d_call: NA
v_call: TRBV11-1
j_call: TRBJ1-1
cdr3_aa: CASSLSRTVNTEAFF
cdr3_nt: TGTGCCAGCAGCTTATCGAGAACCGTGAACACTGAAGCTTTCTTT

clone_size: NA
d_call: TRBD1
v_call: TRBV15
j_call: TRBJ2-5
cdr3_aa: CATSLDRGQETQYF
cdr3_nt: TGTGCCACCAGCCTTGACAGGGGGCAAGAGACCCAGTACTTC

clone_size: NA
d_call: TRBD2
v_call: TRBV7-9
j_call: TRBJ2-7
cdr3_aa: CASSGGGAYEQYF
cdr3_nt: TGTGCCAGCAGCGGCGGGGGGGCGTACGAGCAGTACTTC

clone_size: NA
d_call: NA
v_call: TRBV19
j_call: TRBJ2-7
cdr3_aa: CASNMDSSYEQYF
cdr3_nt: TGTGCCAGTAATATGGACAGCTCCTACGAGCAGTACTTC

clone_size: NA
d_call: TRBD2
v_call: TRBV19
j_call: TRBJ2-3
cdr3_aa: CASITSGGHTDTQYF
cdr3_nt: TGTGCCAGTATTACTAGCGGGGGGCACACAGATACGCAGTATTTT

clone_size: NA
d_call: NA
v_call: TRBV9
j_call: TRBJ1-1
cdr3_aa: CASSEGVREEGHTEAFF
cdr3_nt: TGTGCCAGCAGCGAAGGAGTCCGGGAAGAAGGTCACACTGAAGCTTTCTTT

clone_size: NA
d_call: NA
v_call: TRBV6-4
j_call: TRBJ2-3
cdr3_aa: CASSDGGATDTQYF
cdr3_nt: TGTGCCAGCAGTGACGGGGGGGCTACAGATACGCAGTATTTT

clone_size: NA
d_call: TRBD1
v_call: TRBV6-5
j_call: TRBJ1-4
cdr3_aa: CASSRQGWDEKLFF
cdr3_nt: TGTGCCAGCAGTAGACAGGGGTGGGATGAAAAACTGTTTTTT

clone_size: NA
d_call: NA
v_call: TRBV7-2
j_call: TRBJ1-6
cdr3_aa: CASNREGSPLHF
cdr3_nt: TGTGCCAGCAACAGGGAGGGGTCACCCCTCCACTTT

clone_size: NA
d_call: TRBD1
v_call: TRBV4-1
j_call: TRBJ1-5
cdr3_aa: CTSSQGRGQGQPQHF
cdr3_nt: TGCACCAGCAGCCAAGGGAGGGGACAGGGCCAGCCCCAGCATTTT

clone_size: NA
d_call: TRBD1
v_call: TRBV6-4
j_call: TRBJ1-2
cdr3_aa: CASSPDDRGNYGYTF
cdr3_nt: TGTGCCAGCAGTCCGGACGACAGGGGGAACTATGGCTACACCTTC

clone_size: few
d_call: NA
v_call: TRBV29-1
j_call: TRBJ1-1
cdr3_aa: CSVEGTSGTEAFF
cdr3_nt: TGCAGCGTGGAGGGGACGTCGGGGACTGAAGCTTTCTTT

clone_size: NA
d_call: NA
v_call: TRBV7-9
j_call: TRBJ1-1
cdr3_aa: CASSRTENTEAFF
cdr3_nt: TGTGCCAGCAGCCGGACAGAGAACACTGAAGCTTTCTTT